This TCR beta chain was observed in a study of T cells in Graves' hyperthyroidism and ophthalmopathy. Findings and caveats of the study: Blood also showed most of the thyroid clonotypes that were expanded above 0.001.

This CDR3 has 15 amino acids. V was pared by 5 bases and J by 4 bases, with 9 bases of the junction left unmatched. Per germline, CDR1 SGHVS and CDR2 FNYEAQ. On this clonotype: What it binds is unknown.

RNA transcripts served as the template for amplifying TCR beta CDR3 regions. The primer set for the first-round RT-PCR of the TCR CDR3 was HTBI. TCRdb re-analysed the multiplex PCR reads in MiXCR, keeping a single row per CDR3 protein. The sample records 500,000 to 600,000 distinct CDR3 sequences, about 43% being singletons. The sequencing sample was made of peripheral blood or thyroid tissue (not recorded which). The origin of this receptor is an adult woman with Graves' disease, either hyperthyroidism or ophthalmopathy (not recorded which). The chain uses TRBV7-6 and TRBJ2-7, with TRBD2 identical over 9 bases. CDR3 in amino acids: CASSRRLAVKYEQYF. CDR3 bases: TGTGCCAGCAGCCGTCGACTAGCGGTGAAATACGAGCAGTACTTC.